This passage covers 15 T cell receptor beta chains from one sample sequenced in a study of T cells after posttransplantation cyclophosphamide. Cyclophosphamide on days +3 and +4 followed busulfan-fludarabine conditioning and a marrow graft. Only in-frame clones appear in the TCRdb table, and some are missing; sequencing was by immunoSEQ multiplex PCR. The sample is made up of just over 5,500 clones, none counted only once. Sample: PBMCs, taken after allogeneic stem cell transplant with posttransplant cyclophosphamide. These receptor sequences come from a male patient aged 60 to 75 who received an allogeneic stem cell transplant from a related donor, was CMV-positive, and had no GVHD. Among the T cells, some may be from the graft donor.

This clone was recorded at least ten times. The chain couples TRBV4-1 to TRBJ1-3; TRBD1 is a possible D gene (6 bases). Germline V lookup: CDR1 MGHRA, CDR2 YSYEKL. The V end lost 8 bases, the J end lost 6 bases, and 17 bases lay between the germline ends. The CDR3 loop spans 14 amino acids. The CDR3 spells CASSDAQGLNTIYF. The CDR3 DNA reads as TGCGCCAGCTCCGACGCACAGGGCTTAAACACCATATATTTT.

This clone has just a few counts. The chain uses TRBV4-3 and TRBJ2-2, with TRBD2 identical over 9 bases. The CDR3 is made up of 15 amino acids. The junction had 8 bases not matched to a gene; V was cut back by 4 bases and J by 8 bases. Looked up from germline, CDR1 is LGHNA and CDR2 is YSLEER. The CDR3 loop reads CASSLAGGLWGELFF. In nucleotides, the CDR3 is TGCGCCAGCAGCCTTGCGGGGGGGCTATGGGGGGAGCTGTTTTTT.

This clone was seen ten or more times. This chain links TRBV27 with TRBJ2-7; 7 bases agree with TRBD1. This CDR3 comprises 16 residues. CDR1 and CDR2 from the germline V gene are MNHEY and SMNVEV (reference sequence). The V and J ends lost 5 bases and 2 bases, in that order; junction bases with no gene match: 12. The CDR3 loop is CASSPNRDSFPYEQYF. The DNA of the CDR3 is TGTGCCAGCAGTCCGAACCGGGACAGCTTCCCCTACGAGCAGTACTTC.

The V gene is TRBV27, the J gene TRBJ1-3; D gene uncertain. V was clipped by 2 bases and J by 4 bases, with 12 bases between them. Germline CDR1 reads MNHEY; CDR2 reads SMNVEV (reference sequence). This CDR3 has 15 residues. CDR3 coding DNA: TGTGCCAGCAGTTTACGAGGGTGGGGAGGAAACACCATATATTTT. As protein: CASSLRGWGGNTIYF.

This clone was seen many times. This chain uses TRBV10-2 with TRBJ1-6, with 8 nucleotides matching TRBD1. Germline V lookup: CDR1 WSHSY, CDR2 SAAADI. This CDR3 comprises 15 residues. The ends lost 7 bases at V and 9 bases at J; junction bases unmatched: 11. CDR3 DNA sequence: TGCGCCAGCAAGCGGGACAGGATCCTCCTTTCACCCCTCCACTTT. Encoded protein: CASKRDRILLSPLHF.

This clone was found many times. The chain joins TRBV5-1 to TRBJ1-2; TRBD1 aligns across 9 bases. The V segment lost 3 bases and the J segment 5 bases; nucleotides outside the gene matches: 8. Germline assignment: CDR1 SGHRS and CDR2 YFSETQ. The CDR3 spans 15 residues. CDR3 region: CASSSTGGVGYGYTF. CDR3 in DNA: TGCGCCAGCAGCTCAACAGGGGGCGTTGGGTATGGCTACACCTTC.

This clone came up many times. The chain links TRBV5-1 to TRBJ1-1, with a weak D call TRBD1 (5 bases). Trimming cost V 4 bases and J 4 bases, with 14 bases left between them. The CDR3 length is 14 residues. The germline V gene has CDR1 SGHRS and CDR2 YFSETQ. Written as DNA, the CDR3 is TGCGCCAGCAGCCTGACCGGGGGAAGCACTGAAGCTTTCTTT. Its translation: CASSLTGGSTEAFF.

This clone came up many times. This rearrangement joins TRBV5-4 to TRBJ2-3; TRBD2 might be the D (7 bases). Trimming took 4 bases from V and 5 from J, leaving 14 bases between them. Germline V gives CDR1 SGHNT, CDR2 YYREEE (reference sequence). The CDR3 sequence is 14 residues long. The CDR3 region is CASSPGGAGDTQYF. CDR3 in DNA: TGTGCCAGCAGCCCTGGGGGGGCGGGAGATACGCAGTATTTT.

This clone was counted ten times or more. The gene calls are TRBV7-9 and TRBJ1-4; D possibly corresponds to TRBD1 (6 bases). Germline V gene lookup returns CDR1 SEHNR and CDR2 FQNEAQ (reference sequence). The CDR3 is made up of 14 amino acids. V was pared by 5 bases and J by 8 bases, with 15 bases between. The CDR3 loop is CASSPLAGGEKLFF. The CDR3, as DNA: TGTGCCAGCAGCCCCCTAGCTGGGGGCGAAAAACTGTTTTTT.

The chain uses TRBV5-4 and TRBJ2-2; 7 bases are a match to TRBD1. The CDR3 runs 14 residues. J was trimmed by 2 bases and V by 6 bases; bases with no gene match: 4. The V gene's germline CDR1 is SGHNT and CDR2 YYREEE (reference sequence). CDR3 nucleotide sequence: TGTGCCAGCACAGGACAGGCCAACACCGGGGAGCTGTTTTTT. Translating gives CASTGQANTGELFF.

This chain uses TRBV27 with TRBJ1-2, with D tentatively TRBD1 (6 bases). Trimming cost V 4 bases and J 8 bases, with 14 bases left between them. The CDR3 extends over 13 amino acids. The germline CDR1 and CDR2 sequences are MNHEY and SMNVEV (reference sequence). CDR3 nucleotide sequence: TGTGCCAGCAGTTCCCCCCCCAGGGGAGGCTACACCTTC. This gives the protein CASSSPPRGGYTF.

This clone has only a few counts. The chain joins TRBV30 to TRBJ2-3, with 16 bases matching TRBD2. Germline-derived CDR1 and CDR2 are GTSNPN and SVGIG (reference sequence). The CDR3 consists of 16 residues. J lost 7 bases, V lost 0 bases, and 4 bases had no gene match. CDR3 protein: CAWSVGTSGGGYTQYF. Here the CDR3 DNA reads TGTGCCTGGAGTGTAGGGACTAGCGGGGGGGGGTATACGCAGTATTTT.

The V gene is TRBV7-8, the J gene TRBJ2-2; 9 bases are shared with TRBD2. The CDR3 totals 16 residues. CDR1 SGHVS and CDR2 FQNEAQ come from the germline V gene. Trimming took 4 bases from V and 3 from J; bases not matched to a gene: 6. The CDR3 sequence: CASSSAGGVYTGELFF. CDR3 coding DNA: TGTGCCAGCAGCTCCGCGGGGGGGGTTTACACCGGGGAGCTGTTTTTT. Looking up the rest from reference TRBV7-8 and TRBJ2-2 gives the full variable domain: GAGVSQSPRYKVAKRGQDVALRCDPISGHVSLFWYQQALGQGPEFLTYFQNEAQLDKSGLPSDRFFAERPEGSVSTLKIQRTQQEDSAVYLCASSSAGGVYTGELFFGEGSRLTVL.

The chain couples TRBV29-1 to TRBJ1-2, with 9 bases identical to TRBD1. The CDR3 has 13 residues. CDR1 is SQVTM, CDR2 ANQGSEA, per germline. The V gene end was trimmed by 6 bases and the J gene end by 5 bases; junction bases not matched to a gene: 7. The CDR3 is CSVAGTGRYGYTF. Here the CDR3 DNA reads TGCAGCGTCGCCGGGACAGGGAGGTATGGCTACACCTTC. Combining the CDR3 with reference TRBV29-1 and TRBJ1-2 gives the whole variable domain SAVISQKPSRDICQRGTSLTIQCQVDSQVTMMFWYRQQPGQSLTLIATANQGSEATYESGFVIDKFPISRPNLTFSTLTVSNMSPEDSSIYLCSVAGTGRYGYTFGSGTRLTVV.

This chain links TRBV27 with TRBJ2-6; D call uncertain. V dropped 8 bases and J dropped 0 bases, with 8 bases sitting between them. The CDR3 totals 14 residues. The germline V gene has CDR1 MNHEY and CDR2 SMNVEV (reference sequence). CDR3 sequence: CASQPSSGANVLTF. In DNA, the CDR3 is TGTGCCAGCCAACCGAGCTCTGGGGCCAACGTCCTGACTTTC.